This T cell receptor (beta chain) is drawn from a study of technical replicates of blood from a handful of donors. This clone appeared a few times. Trimming stripped 6 bases from V and 7 bases from J, with 23 bases between. CDR1 and CDR2 (germline): SGHRS, YFSETQ. The CDR3 covers 15 residues. Produced via immunoSEQ multiplex PCR; TCRdb's table is partial and in-frame only. The sample shows about 56,000 clones, around 93% of them seen only once. The receptor's source is a human donor in good health. Some clones in this sample may be carry-over from other donors' samples. The rearrangement links TRBV5-1 to TRBJ2-7; a weak D match, TRBD2 (7 bases). Sequenced sample: PBMCs. CDR3 sequence: CASTDVGGGGPEQYF. As DNA, the CDR3 is TGCGCCAGCACCGACGTCGGGGGCGGGGGTCCGGAGCAGTACTTC.